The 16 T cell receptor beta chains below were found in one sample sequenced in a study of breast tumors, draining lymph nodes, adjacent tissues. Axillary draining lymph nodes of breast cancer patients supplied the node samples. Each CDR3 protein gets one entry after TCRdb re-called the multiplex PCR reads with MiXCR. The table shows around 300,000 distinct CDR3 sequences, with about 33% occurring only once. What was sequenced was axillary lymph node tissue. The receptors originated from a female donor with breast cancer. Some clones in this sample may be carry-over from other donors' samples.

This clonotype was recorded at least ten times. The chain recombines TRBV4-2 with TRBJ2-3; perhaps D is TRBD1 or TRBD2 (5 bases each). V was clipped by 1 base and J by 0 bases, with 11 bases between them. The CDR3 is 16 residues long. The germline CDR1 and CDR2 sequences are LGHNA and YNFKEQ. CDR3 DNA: TGTGCCAGCAGCCAAGGCGACGGGGCTAGCACAGATACGCAGTATTTT. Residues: CASSQGDGASTDTQYF.

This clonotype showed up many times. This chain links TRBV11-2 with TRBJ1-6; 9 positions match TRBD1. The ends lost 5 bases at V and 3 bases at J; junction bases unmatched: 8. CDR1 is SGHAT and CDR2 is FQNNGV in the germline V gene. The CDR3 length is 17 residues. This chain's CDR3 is CASSPGTGRVYNSPLHF. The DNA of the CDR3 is TGTGCCAGCAGCCCGGGGACAGGGAGGGTCTATAATTCACCCCTCCACTTT.

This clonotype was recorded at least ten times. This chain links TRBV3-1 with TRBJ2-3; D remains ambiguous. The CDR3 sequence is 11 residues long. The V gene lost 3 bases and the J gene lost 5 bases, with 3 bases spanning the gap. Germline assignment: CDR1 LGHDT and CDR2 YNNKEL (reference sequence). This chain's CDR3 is CASSQEDTQYF. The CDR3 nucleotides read TGTGCCAGCAGCCAGGAAGATACGCAGTATTTT.

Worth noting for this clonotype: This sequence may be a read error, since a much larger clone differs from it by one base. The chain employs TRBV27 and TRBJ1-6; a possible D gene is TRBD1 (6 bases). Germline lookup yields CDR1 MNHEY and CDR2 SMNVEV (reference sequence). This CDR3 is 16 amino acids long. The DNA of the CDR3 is TGTGCCAGCAGTCTGCCAGGACAGTTCCTGAATTCACCCCCCCACTTT. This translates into CASSLPGQFLNSPPHF.

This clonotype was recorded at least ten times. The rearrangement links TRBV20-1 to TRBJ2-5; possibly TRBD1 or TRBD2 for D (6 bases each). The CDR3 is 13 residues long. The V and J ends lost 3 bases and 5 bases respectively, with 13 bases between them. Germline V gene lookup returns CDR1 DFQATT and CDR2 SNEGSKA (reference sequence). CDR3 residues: CSARGAGRETQYF. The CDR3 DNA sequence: TGCAGTGCTAGGGGGGCGGGAAGGGAGACCCAGTACTTC.

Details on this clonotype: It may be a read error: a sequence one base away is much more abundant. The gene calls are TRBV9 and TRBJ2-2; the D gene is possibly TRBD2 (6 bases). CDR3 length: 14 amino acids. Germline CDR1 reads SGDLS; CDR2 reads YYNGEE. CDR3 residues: CASSQGGYTGELVF. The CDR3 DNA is TGTGCCAGCTCTCAAGGAGGGTACACCGGGGAGCTGGTTTTT.

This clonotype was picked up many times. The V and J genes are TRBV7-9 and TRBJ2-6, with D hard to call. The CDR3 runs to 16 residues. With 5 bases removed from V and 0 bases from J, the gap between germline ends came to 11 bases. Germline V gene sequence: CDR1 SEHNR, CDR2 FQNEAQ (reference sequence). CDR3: CASSADRPSGANVLTF. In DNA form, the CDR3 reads TGTGCCAGCAGCGCGGACCGACCCTCTGGGGCCAACGTCCTGACTTTC. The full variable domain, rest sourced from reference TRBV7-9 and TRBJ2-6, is DTGVSQNPRHKITKRGQNVTFRCDPISEHNRLYWYRQTLGQGPEFLTYFQNEAQLEKSRLLSDRFSAERPKGSFSTLEIQRTEQGDSAMYLCASSADRPSGANVLTFGAGSRLTVL.

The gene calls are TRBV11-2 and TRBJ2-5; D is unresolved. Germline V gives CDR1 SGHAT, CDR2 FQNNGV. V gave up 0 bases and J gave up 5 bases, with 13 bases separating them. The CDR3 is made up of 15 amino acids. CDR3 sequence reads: CASSLDFKGWETQYF. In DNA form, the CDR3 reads TGTGCCAGCAGCTTAGATTTTAAGGGTTGGGAGACCCAGTACTTC.

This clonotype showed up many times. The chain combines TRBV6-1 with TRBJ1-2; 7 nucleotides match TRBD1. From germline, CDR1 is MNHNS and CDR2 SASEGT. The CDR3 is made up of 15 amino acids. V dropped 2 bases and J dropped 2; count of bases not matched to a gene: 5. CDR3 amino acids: CASSEYGTVNYGYTF. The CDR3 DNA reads TGTGCCAGCAGTGAATATGGGACAGTCAACTATGGCTACACCTTC.

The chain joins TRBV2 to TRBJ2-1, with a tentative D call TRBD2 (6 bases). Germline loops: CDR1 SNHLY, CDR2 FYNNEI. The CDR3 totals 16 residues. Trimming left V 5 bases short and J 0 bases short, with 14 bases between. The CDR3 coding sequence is TGTGCCAGCAGTTCCCCCGGAGGGAGCTCCTACAATGAGCAGTTCTTC. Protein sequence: CASSSPGGSSYNEQFF.

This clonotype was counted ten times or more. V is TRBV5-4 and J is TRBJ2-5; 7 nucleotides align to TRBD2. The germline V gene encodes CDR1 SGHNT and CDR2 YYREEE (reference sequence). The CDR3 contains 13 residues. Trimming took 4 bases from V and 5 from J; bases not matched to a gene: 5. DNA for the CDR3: TGTGCCAGCAGCGGGGGGGACTGGGAGACCCAGTACTTC. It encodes CASSGGDWETQYF.

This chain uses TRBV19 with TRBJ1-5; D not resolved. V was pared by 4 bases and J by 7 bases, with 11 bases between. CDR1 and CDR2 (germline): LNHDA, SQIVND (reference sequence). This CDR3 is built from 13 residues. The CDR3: CASSTRTEQPQHF. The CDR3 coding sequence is TGTGCCAGTAGTACCCGGACGGAGCAGCCCCAGCATTTT.

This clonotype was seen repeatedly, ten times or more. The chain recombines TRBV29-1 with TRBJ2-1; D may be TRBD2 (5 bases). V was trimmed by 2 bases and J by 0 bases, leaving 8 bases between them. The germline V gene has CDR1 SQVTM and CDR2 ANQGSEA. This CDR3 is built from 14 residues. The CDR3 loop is CSVETTSSYNEQFF. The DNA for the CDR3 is TGCAGCGTTGAAACCACTAGCTCCTACAATGAGCAGTTCTTC.

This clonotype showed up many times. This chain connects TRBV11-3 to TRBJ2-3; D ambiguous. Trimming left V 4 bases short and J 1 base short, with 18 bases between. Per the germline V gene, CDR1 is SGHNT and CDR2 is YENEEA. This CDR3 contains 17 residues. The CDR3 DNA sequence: TGTGCCAGCAGCTCCCTTGATAGGTGGCGAGGCACAGATACGCAGTATTTT. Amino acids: CASSSLDRWRGTDTQYF.

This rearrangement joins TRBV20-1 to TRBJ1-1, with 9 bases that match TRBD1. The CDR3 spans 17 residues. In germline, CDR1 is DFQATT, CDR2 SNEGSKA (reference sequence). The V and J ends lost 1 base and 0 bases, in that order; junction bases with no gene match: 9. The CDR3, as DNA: TGCAGTGCTAGAGCGCTCCACAGGGGGCCGCTGAACACTGAAGCTTTCTTT. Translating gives CSARALHRGPLNTEAFF.

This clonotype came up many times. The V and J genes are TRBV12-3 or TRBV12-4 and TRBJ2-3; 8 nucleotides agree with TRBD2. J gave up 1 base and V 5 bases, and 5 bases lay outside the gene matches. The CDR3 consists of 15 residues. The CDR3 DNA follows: TGTGCCAGCAGTCCGGGACTAGGGGGCACAGATACGCAGTATTTT. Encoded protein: CASSPGLGGTDTQYF.